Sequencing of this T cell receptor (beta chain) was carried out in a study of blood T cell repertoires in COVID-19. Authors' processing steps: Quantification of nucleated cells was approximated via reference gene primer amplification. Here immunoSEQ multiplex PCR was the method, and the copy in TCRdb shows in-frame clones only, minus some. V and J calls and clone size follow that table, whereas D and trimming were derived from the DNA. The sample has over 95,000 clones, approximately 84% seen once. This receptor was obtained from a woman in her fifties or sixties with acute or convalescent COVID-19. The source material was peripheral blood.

The CDR3 DNA sequence: TGTGCCAGCAGCTCCCCCGGGACAGTATTCTACATTCAGTACTTC. Its translation is CASSSPGTVFYIQYF. The J gene is TRBJ2-4, the V gene TRBV5-5; 7 nucleotides line up with TRBD1. V was clipped by 3 bases and J by 8 bases; unmatched bases: 11. CDR3 size: 15 residues. Germline values: CDR1 SGHKS, CDR2 YYEKEE (reference sequence).